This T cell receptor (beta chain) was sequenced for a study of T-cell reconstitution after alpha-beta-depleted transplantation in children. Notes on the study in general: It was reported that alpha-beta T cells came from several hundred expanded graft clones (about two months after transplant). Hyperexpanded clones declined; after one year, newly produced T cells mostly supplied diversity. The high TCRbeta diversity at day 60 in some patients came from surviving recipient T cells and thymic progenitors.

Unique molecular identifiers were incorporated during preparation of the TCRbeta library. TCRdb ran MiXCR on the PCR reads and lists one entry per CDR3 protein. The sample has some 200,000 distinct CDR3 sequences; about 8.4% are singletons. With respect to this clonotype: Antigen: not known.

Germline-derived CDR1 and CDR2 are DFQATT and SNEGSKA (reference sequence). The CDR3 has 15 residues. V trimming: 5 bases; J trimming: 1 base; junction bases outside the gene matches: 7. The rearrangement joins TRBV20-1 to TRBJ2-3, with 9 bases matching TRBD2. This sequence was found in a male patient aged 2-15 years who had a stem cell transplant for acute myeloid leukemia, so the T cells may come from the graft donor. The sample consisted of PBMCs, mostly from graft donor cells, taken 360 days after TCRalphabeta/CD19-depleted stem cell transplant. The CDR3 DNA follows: TGCAGTGCTCCGCTGAGGACTAGCGGCACAGATACGCAGTATTTT. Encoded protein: CSAPLRTSGTDTQYF.